The 17 T cell receptor beta chains below come from one sample, sequenced in a study of lymphopenia after photon versus proton radiotherapy. Using immunoSEQ multiplex PCR, the repertoire was profiled, and TCRdb retains in-frame clones only, with some absent. Of 35,000 to 40,000 clones listed, around 85% were seen once; the top ten hold approximately 3%. This material consisted of peripheral blood, taken from a patient treated with photon-based radiotherapy. The source is a man aged 50 to 60 with gastric cancer.

The CDR3 protein is CASPLGTGVYEQYF. CDR3 coding DNA: TGTGCCAGCCCCCTCGGGACAGGAGTCTACGAGCAGTACTTC. The rearrangement joins TRBV21-1 to TRBJ2-7; the table gives TRBD1 as D, unverified against the DNA. TRBV21-1 is listed as a pseudogene. The CDR3 runs 14 residues.

V and J are TRBV11-2 and TRBJ2-1; the match to TRBD1 covers 8 bases. Germline CDR1 and CDR2: SGHAT and FQNNGV. J gave up 9 bases and V 5 bases, and 9 bases lay outside the gene matches. This CDR3 comprises 14 residues. The CDR3 reads CASSAADRAFEQFF. The DNA of the CDR3 is TGTGCCAGCAGCGCCGCGGACAGGGCGTTTGAGCAGTTCTTC.

V and J are TRBV4-1 and TRBJ1-1; no reliable D call. Germline CDR1 and CDR2: MGHRA and YSYEKL. V was pared by 2 bases and J by 5 bases, with 12 bases between. There are 14 residues in the CDR3. CDR3 nucleotide sequence: TGCGCCAGCAGCCAACACGCAGGCGGGACTGAAGCTTTCTTT. Amino acids: CASSQHAGGTEAFF.

The V call is TRBV10-3, the J call TRBJ2-7; 9 bases map to TRBD1. The CDR3 has 15 amino acids. CDR1 ENHRY and CDR2 SYGVKD come from the germline V gene. V was clipped by 2 bases and J by 2 bases; unmatched bases: 4. The CDR3 sequence: CAISETGTGPYEQYF. CDR3 DNA: TGTGCCATCAGTGAGACCGGGACAGGGCCCTACGAGCAGTACTTC.

This clone was counted between two and nine times. V is TRBV6-5 and J is TRBJ2-2; D not resolved. The CDR3 has 14 residues. The V end was cut by 2 bases, the J end by 0 bases, with 4 bases between. CDR1 and CDR2 (germline): MNHEY, SVGAGI. CDR3 nucleotide sequence: TGTGCCAGCAGTTACGATGCGAACACCGGGGAGCTGTTTTTT. Translated, it gives CASSYDANTGELFF.

This chain uses TRBV28 with TRBJ1-2; D gene ambiguous. The CDR3 contains 13 residues. Trimming stripped 4 bases from V and 4 bases from J, with 10 bases between. CDR1 is MDHEN, CDR2 SYDVKM, per germline. The DNA of the CDR3 is TGTGCCAGCAGTTCCACAGCCATCTATGGCTACACCTTC. This sequence encodes CASSSTAIYGYTF.

The chain couples TRBV5-1 to TRBJ1-2, with unresolved D. V lost 0 bases and J 0 bases, leaving 6 bases between the germline ends. Germline lookup yields CDR1 SGHRS and CDR2 YFSETQ. The length of the CDR3 is 14 residues. This CDR3 reads CASSLALANYGYTF. DNA of the CDR3: TGCGCCAGCAGCTTGGCACTAGCTAACTATGGCTACACCTTC.

V is TRBV6-5 and J is TRBJ1-2; possible D gene TRBD1, 6 bases. Trimming removed 5 bases at V and 2 bases at J, with 12 bases between. This CDR3 has 14 residues. Germline V gene sequence: CDR1 MNHEY, CDR2 SVGAGI. In DNA, the CDR3 is TGTGCCAGCAGTCGAGGGGGGCTAAACTATGGCTACACCTTC. Protein sequence: CASSRGGLNYGYTF.

The CDR3 region is CASSIRSGTGGPWDEQFF. CDR3 DNA sequence: TGTGCCAGTAGTATACGTTCAGGGACGGGAGGGCCTTGGGATGAGCAGTTCTTC. The chain employs TRBV19 and TRBJ2-1; 8 bases are a match to TRBD2. This CDR3 contains 18 residues. V shed 2 bases and J 8 bases; nucleotides not matched to a gene: 17. Germline V gene data show CDR1 as LNHDA and CDR2 as SQIVND (reference sequence).

The chain recombines TRBV5-4 with TRBJ2-1, with 8 bases that match TRBD1. CDR1 is SGHNT and CDR2 is YYREEE in the germline V gene (reference sequence). The CDR3 runs to 14 residues. The junction had 7 bases not matched to a gene; V was cut back by 4 bases and J by 7 bases. The CDR3 loop is CASSRRDRSNEQFF. Here the CDR3 DNA reads TGTGCCAGCAGCCGTCGGGACAGGAGTAATGAGCAGTTCTTC. Full variable domain (remainder filled in from reference TRBV5-4 and TRBJ2-1): ETGVTQSPTHLIKTRGQQVTLRCSSQSGHNTVSWYQQALGQGPQFIFQYYREEENGRGNFPPRFSGLQFPNYSSELNVNALELDDSALYLCASSRRDRSNEQFFGPGTRLTVL.

The chain joins TRBV18 to TRBJ1-5; 7 nucleotides agree with TRBD1. The CDR3 has 15 residues. CDR1 is KGHSH, CDR2 LQKENI, per germline. J gave up 0 bases and V 3 bases, and 2 bases lay outside the gene matches. This chain's CDR3 is CASSPGQHSNQPQHF. CDR3 nucleotides: TGTGCCAGCTCACCGGGACAGCATAGCAATCAGCCCCAGCATTTT.

The chain employs TRBV5-6 and TRBJ1-1; a possible D gene is TRBD1 (5 bases). This CDR3 has 15 amino acids. The germline V gene has CDR1 SGHDT and CDR2 YYEEEE. Trimming shortened V by 1 base and J by 4 bases, and 14 bases separated the two germline ends. The CDR3 DNA sequence: TGTGCCAGCAGCTTGCTCCCAGGGAGGGGCACTGAAGCTTTCTTT. It yields the protein CASSLLPGRGTEAFF.

V gene TRBV29-1 combines with J gene TRBJ2-6; TRBD1 might be the D (6 bases). Germline assignment: CDR1 SQVTM and CDR2 ANQGSEA. This CDR3 has 16 amino acids. V was shortened by 6 bases and J by 0 bases, with 15 bases between the two germline ends. CDR3 nucleotides: TGCAGCGTGGTGTGGGACACCTTCTCTGGGGCCAACGTCCTGACTTTC. Its protein product is CSVVWDTFSGANVLTF.

The chain recombines TRBV9 with TRBJ2-3; the D gene is possibly TRBD2 (5 bases). The CDR3 covers 14 residues. Trimming stripped 0 bases from V and 7 bases from J, with 12 bases between. Per the germline V gene, CDR1 is SGDLS and CDR2 is YYNGEE. The CDR3 bases are TGTGCCAGCAGCGTAGGGGGAAGGGAGAATACGCAGTATTTT. The encoded protein is CASSVGGRENTQYF.

The chain has TRBV29-1 and TRBJ2-3; D is uncertain. The CDR3 totals 14 residues. Between the trimmed V and J ends, which lost 3 bases and 2 bases, there was a span of 12 bases. Germline V gives CDR1 SQVTM, CDR2 ANQGSEA. In nucleotides, the CDR3 is TGCAGCGTTGATAAGATATCCCTCACAGATACGCAGTATTTT. Protein product: CSVDKISLTDTQYF.

The rearrangement links TRBV19 to TRBJ1-1, with D hard to call. V shed 0 bases and J shed 4 bases, with 9 bases lying between them. The CDR3 contains 14 residues. The germline V gene encodes CDR1 LNHDA and CDR2 SQIVND (reference sequence). The CDR3 bases are TGTGCCAGTAGTATAGATTGGGCTACCACTGAAGCTTTCTTT. This encodes CASSIDWATTEAFF.

This chain uses TRBV6-5 with TRBJ1-2; D remains unclear. This CDR3 is built from 12 residues. Germline V CDR1 and CDR2: MNHEY, SVGAGI. Deletions cut 2 bases from V and 8 bases from J, with 9 bases between. CDR3: CASSYTTGGYTF. CDR3 DNA sequence: TGTGCCAGCAGTTACACAACTGGAGGCTACACCTTC.